This T cell receptor beta chain comes out of a study of T cell responses to AZD1222 COVID-19 vaccine. Study-level findings and limits: Baseline seropositivity occurred in only a handful of AZD1222 recipients. Donors were mostly white British, more females; clonal diversity possibly underestimated. Scientists sampled the repertoires only once the peak T cell response had passed.

The repertoire was sequenced with immunoSEQ multiplex PCR; TCRdb's copy has only in-frame clones and lacks some. The repertoire holds fewer than 250,000 clones, with about 93% as singletons. Trimming took 9 bases from V and 4 from J; bases not matched to a gene: 6. The germline gives CDR1 SGHTA, CDR2 FQGNSA. This CDR3 contains 13 residues. As regards this clone: No antigen is known for it.

Material: peripheral blood, obtained on day 0 of MenACWY control vaccination. The receptor's source is an adult in good health. This sequence joins TRBV7-2 and TRBJ1-2; 9 bases agree with TRBD1. DNA for the CDR3: TGTGCCAGTCGACAGGGGGAAATCTATGGCTACACCTTC. It translates to CASRQGEIYGYTF.